The 7 T cell receptor beta chains below were found in one sample sequenced in a study of regulatory T cells in long-lasting Graves disease. The sample's time point: newly diagnosed GD, antithyroid drugs for less than 3 months. The TCR library was prepared using RNA isolated from PBMCs. Building of the TCR beta libraries involved iRepertoire HTBI primers and Arm-PCR of CDR3 regions. One entry per CDR3 protein, called by TCRdb with MiXCR from the multiplex PCR reads. The table shows 350,000 to 500,000 distinct CDR3 sequences, with about a sixth occurring only once. Another study also made use of these data, one on T cells in Graves' hyperthyroidism and ophthalmopathy.

The specimen comprised peripheral blood mononuclear cells (PBMCs), sampled at new diagnosis, from a patient treated with antithyroid drugs. The origin of the receptors is a woman aged 18-29 years with Graves disease.

This clonotype has a count of ten or more. The chain is built from TRBV2 and TRBJ2-1; 14 bases fit TRBD2. Germline V gives CDR1 SNHLY, CDR2 FYNNEI. Germline trimming cut 2 bases from V and 1 base from J; bases unmatched to any gene: 1. The CDR3 is made up of 17 amino acids. As DNA, the CDR3 is TGTGCCAGCAGTGAACGACTAGCGGGGGGGTCCTACAATGAGCAGTTCTTC. This translates into CASSERLAGGSYNEQFF.

As to this clonotype: One end of the junction is discordant with germline, which a read error may explain. CDR3 protein: CATKQGGKSSGTTIYF. CDR3 in DNA: TGTGCCACCAAGCAGGGGGGTAAATCCTCTGGAACCACCATATATTTT. The chain combines TRBV15 with TRBJ1-3, with 7 positions matching TRBD1. The CDR3 covers 16 residues. The germline gives CDR1 LNHNV, CDR2 YYDKDF (reference sequence).

This clonotype was detected ten times or more. The chain combines TRBV7-2 with TRBJ1-2; D may be TRBD1 (6 bases). V was shortened by 5 bases and J by 3 bases, with 16 bases between the two germline ends. CDR3 length: 15 amino acids. Germline V CDR1 and CDR2: SGHTA, FQGNSA. In DNA, the CDR3 is TGTGCCAGCAGCAGGGGGGGAACAGCGGACTATGGCTACACCTTC. Protein: CASSRGGTADYGYTF.

This clonotype was seen ten or more times. The chain couples TRBV2 to TRBJ2-2; D ambiguous. Trimming cost V 7 bases and J 1 base, with 10 bases left between them. Germline assignment: CDR1 SNHLY and CDR2 FYNNEI. CDR3 length: 14 amino acids. CDR3 in amino acids: CASTILMNTGELFF. DNA for the CDR3: TGTGCCAGCACTATCCTTATGAACACCGGGGAGCTGTTTTTT.

This clonotype has at least ten counts. The CDR3 spells CASTPGTSGMHNEQYF. In DNA, the CDR3 is TGTGCCAGCACCCCCGGGACTAGCGGGATGCACAACGAGCAGTACTTC. The chain joins TRBV5-6 to TRBJ2-7, with 13 bases aligning to TRBD2. Germline V gene lookup returns CDR1 SGHDT and CDR2 YYEEEE. This CDR3 region has 16 residues. V was pared by 6 bases and J by 5 bases, with 11 bases of the junction left unmatched.

The J gene is TRBJ2-3, the V gene TRBV30; D may be TRBD1 (6 bases). Germline CDR1 reads GTSNPN; CDR2 reads SVGIG (reference sequence). The CDR3 covers 12 residues. Trimming removed 0 bases at V and 5 bases at J, with 6 bases between. DNA of the CDR3: TGTGCCTGGAGTGTACAGGGAGATACGCAGTATTTT. It yields the protein CAWSVQGDTQYF. Together with reference TRBV30 and TRBJ2-3, the CDR3 gives the full variable domain: SQTIHQWPATLVQPVGSPLSLECTVEGTSNPNLYWYRQAAGRGLQLLFYSVGIGQISSEVPQNLSASRPQDRQFILSSKKLLLSDSGFYLCAWSVQGDTQYFGPGTRLTVL.

This clonotype was recorded at least ten times. The CDR3 DNA sequence: TGTGCCAGCAGCCAAGCCGGGACTACACAAGAGACCCAGTACTTC. Amino acids: CASSQAGTTQETQYF. This rearrangement joins TRBV3-1 to TRBJ2-5, with 7 nucleotides matching TRBD2. Trimming took 1 base from V and 2 from J; bases not matched to a gene: 4. The CDR3 contains 15 residues. The V gene's germline CDR1 is LGHDT and CDR2 YNNKEL (reference sequence).